The next 24 T cell receptor beta chains were all read from a single sample in a study of blood T cell repertoires in COVID-19. Assay: immunoSEQ multiplex PCR; the TCRdb copy retains only in-frame clones and omits some. The data show about 160,000 clones, 85% to 90% seen once. Sequencing was carried out using peripheral blood. The receptors shown here come from a man aged 50-59 years with active or convalescent COVID-19.

This sequence joins TRBV5-1 and TRBJ1-1; TRBD1 agrees at 7 bases. In germline, CDR1 is SGHRS, CDR2 YFSETQ. V shed 3 bases and J 1 base; nucleotides not matched to a gene: 3. This CDR3 region has 14 residues. DNA for the CDR3: TGCGCCAGCAGCTGGGGACAGCAGAACACTGAAGCTTTCTTT. It translates to CASSWGQQNTEAFF.

This chain connects TRBV6-6 to TRBJ1-2, with 8 bases lining up with TRBD1. The CDR3 extends over 13 amino acids. CDR1 and CDR2 from the germline V gene are MNHNY and SVGAGI (reference sequence). The V and J ends lost 5 bases and 3 bases, in that order; junction bases with no gene match: 2. The CDR3 region is CASSPGGDYGYTF. CDR3 DNA sequence: TGTGCCAGCAGTCCAGGGGGCGACTATGGCTACACCTTC.

V is TRBV10-3 and J is TRBJ2-1; 8 nucleotides line up with TRBD1. The trim removed 4 bases at V and 8 bases at J, leaving 7 bases unmatched. The length of the CDR3 is 14 residues. Looked up from germline, CDR1 is ENHRY and CDR2 is SYGVKD. The CDR3 nucleotides are TGTGCCATCAGTGCAACAGGGGGTCTTGATGAGCAGTTCTTC. It yields the protein CAISATGGLDEQFF.

CDR3 nucleotides: TGTGCCAGCAGCAAGACCCGGGGGCTAGCGGGAGGCACCGGGGAGCTGTTTTTT. Protein sequence: CASSKTRGLAGGTGELFF. The rearrangement uses TRBV6-2 or TRBV6-3 and TRBJ2-2, with 11 bases aligning to TRBD2. After removal of 6 bases from V and 4 bases from J, the junction contained 13 bases not matched to a gene. The CDR3 runs to 18 residues. Germline-derived CDR1 and CDR2 are MNHEY and SVGEGT.

V usage is TRBV2 and J usage is TRBJ1-2; 7 bases map to TRBD1. The CDR3 totals 14 residues. CDR1 is SNHLY and CDR2 is FYNNEI in the germline V gene. J was trimmed by 1 base and V by 7 bases; bases with no gene match: 6. The CDR3 sequence: CASTGQAGNYGYTF. For the CDR3, the DNA is TGTGCCAGCACCGGACAGGCCGGTAACTATGGCTACACCTTC.

V gene TRBV7-2 combines with J gene TRBJ2-3; D remains unclear. Germline CDR1 SGHTA, CDR2 FQGNSA. Trimming stripped 6 bases from V and 0 bases from J, with 10 bases between. The CDR3 totals 14 residues. CDR3 region: CASRNLFSTDTQYF. The CDR3 nucleotides are TGTGCCAGCAGGAACCTATTTAGCACAGATACGCAGTATTTT.

This chain uses TRBV6-2 or TRBV6-3 with TRBJ2-1, with D possibly being TRBD2 (6 bases). Germline CDR1 MNHEY, CDR2 SVGEGT. CDR3 length: 16 residues. V was clipped by 4 bases and J by 6 bases, with 19 bases between them. The CDR3 sequence is CASSLTLAPRGNEQFF. In nucleotides, the CDR3 is TGTGCCAGCAGTTTAACTCTAGCGCCTAGGGGCAATGAGCAGTTCTTC.

The chain carries TRBV4-2 and TRBJ1-1, with D tentatively TRBD1 (6 bases). The V end was cut by 3 bases, the J end by 1 base, with 9 bases between. This CDR3 spans 14 amino acids. CDR1 LGHNA and CDR2 YNFKEQ come from the germline V gene. CDR3 coding DNA: TGTGCCAGCAGCCATGAACAGGGGAACACTGAAGCTTTCTTT. As protein: CASSHEQGNTEAFF.

CDR3 in amino acids: CASSLGWTGLNTDTQYF. The CDR3 DNA reads TGTGCCAGCAGCTTAGGTTGGACAGGGTTAAACACAGATACGCAGTATTTT. This chain uses TRBV13 with TRBJ2-3; the match to TRBD1 covers 8 bases. Germline V gene data show CDR1 as PRHDT and CDR2 as FYEKMQ (reference sequence). This CDR3 is built from 17 residues. V lost 0 bases to trimming and J lost 2 bases; unmatched junction nucleotides: 7.

The chain is built from TRBV4-1 and TRBJ2-1, with 7 bases aligning to TRBD1. CDR3 length: 15 residues. Germline lookup yields CDR1 MGHRA and CDR2 YSYEKL. V lost 2 bases, J lost 3 bases, and 4 bases stayed unmatched. This CDR3 is CASSQRTGSYNEQFF. Here the CDR3 DNA reads TGCGCCAGCAGCCAACGGACAGGAAGCTACAATGAGCAGTTCTTC.

The chain is built from TRBV18 and TRBJ2-3; D may be TRBD1 (6 bases). Per the germline V gene, CDR1 is KGHSH and CDR2 is LQKENI. V dropped 4 bases and J dropped 3 bases, with 8 bases sitting between them. The CDR3 totals 13 residues. CDR3 sequence (DNA): TGTGCCAGCTCACAAACAGGGACAGATACGCAGTATTTT. Its protein is CASSQTGTDTQYF.

The chain combines TRBV12-3 or TRBV12-4 with TRBJ1-5; the D is unclear. This CDR3 has 13 amino acids. V shed 2 bases and J shed 9 bases, with 11 bases lying between them. CDR3 amino acids: CASSLNSILPQHF. Written as DNA, the CDR3 is TGTGCCAGCAGTTTAAACAGTATCTTGCCCCAGCATTTT.

V and J are TRBV18 and TRBJ1-2, with TRBD1 matching over 7 bases. J lost 3 bases, V lost 5 bases, and 3 bases had no gene match. CDR3 length: 13 residues. The germline gives CDR1 KGHSH, CDR2 LQKENI. Written as DNA, the CDR3 is TGTGCCAGCTCAAGCGGACAGGACTATGGCTACACCTTC. As protein: CASSSGQDYGYTF.

The gene calls are TRBV6-6 and TRBJ2-7; the match to TRBD2 covers 11 bases. Unmatched junction bases numbered 2, after V lost 3 bases and J lost 1 base. CDR3 length equals 15 residues. CDR1 is MNHNY and CDR2 is SVGAGI in the germline V gene (reference sequence). The CDR3 reads CASSYVAGGSYEQYF. As DNA, the CDR3 is TGTGCCAGCAGTTATGTAGCGGGAGGGTCCTACGAGCAGTACTTC.

The chain combines TRBV7-3 with TRBJ2-2; 7 bases map to TRBD1. The germline CDR1 and CDR2 sequences are SGHTA and FQGTGA. This CDR3 comprises 15 residues. Trimming removed 5 bases from V and 4 bases from J; junction bases left unmatched: 7. This CDR3 reads CASSRTGEPTGELFF. DNA for the CDR3: TGTGCCAGCAGCCGAACAGGGGAGCCCACCGGGGAGCTGTTTTTT. Full variable domain (outside the CDR3, taken from reference TRBV7-3 and TRBJ2-2): GAGVSQTPSNKVTEKGKYVELRCDPISGHTALYWYRQSLGQGPEFLIYFQGTGAADDSGLPNDRFFAVRPEGSVSTLKIQRTERGDSAVYLCASSRTGEPTGELFFGEGSRLTVL.

This rearrangement joins TRBV19 to TRBJ1-6; the match to TRBD1 covers 8 bases. The trim removed 3 bases at V and 6 bases at J, leaving 7 bases unmatched. CDR3 size: 16 residues. CDR1 and CDR2 from the germline V gene are LNHDA and SQIVND (reference sequence). The CDR3 region is CASSIAQGAGNSPLHF. CDR3 coding DNA: TGTGCCAGTAGTATCGCCCAGGGGGCCGGTAATTCACCCCTCCACTTT.

The chain recombines TRBV5-4 with TRBJ2-5; possible D gene TRBD2, 6 bases. V lost 4 bases and J 2 bases, leaving 12 bases between the germline ends. The V gene's germline CDR1 is SGHNT and CDR2 YYREEE (reference sequence). This CDR3 is 14 amino acids long. The CDR3 protein is CASSLAGIQETQYF. The CDR3 nucleotides are TGTGCCAGCAGCCTGGCGGGAATTCAAGAGACCCAGTACTTC.

V gene TRBV6-2 or TRBV6-3 combines with J gene TRBJ1-2; 7 positions match TRBD1. Germline V gene data show CDR1 as MNHEY and CDR2 as SVGEGT. V lost 6 bases to trimming and J lost 5 bases; unmatched junction nucleotides: 12. This CDR3 comprises 15 residues. The DNA for the CDR3 is TGTGCCAGCAGCCAGCCCACAGGGGAGTGGTATGGCTACACCTTC. It specifies CASSQPTGEWYGYTF.

The V gene is TRBV3-1 (or the pseudogene TRBV3-2), the J gene TRBJ2-5; 9 positions agree with TRBD1. Germline values: CDR1 LGHDT, CDR2 YNNKEL (reference sequence). J lost 6 bases, V lost 4 bases, and 9 bases had no gene match. This CDR3 has 15 residues. The CDR3 DNA reads TGTGCCAGCAGCCTCCAGGGACAGGGTGAGAAGACCCAGTACTTC. Protein: CASSLQGQGEKTQYF.

A few counts support this clone. The J gene is TRBJ1-3, the V gene TRBV19; 10 bases align to TRBD1. CDR1 and CDR2 from the germline V gene are LNHDA and SQIVND (reference sequence). Trimming took 8 bases from V and 1 from J; bases not matched to a gene: 14. This CDR3 has 18 residues. The CDR3 protein is CASGTGDRGFASGNTIYF. CDR3 DNA sequence: TGTGCCAGTGGAACTGGGGACAGGGGATTTGCTTCTGGAAACACCATATATTTT.

The chain carries TRBV5-1 and TRBJ1-1; weak D call: TRBD1 (6 bases). This CDR3 contains 13 residues. The V gene lost 3 bases and the J gene lost 6 bases, with 12 bases spanning the gap. Germline V gene data show CDR1 as SGHRS and CDR2 as YFSETQ. CDR3 protein: CASSSGGTAEAFF. DNA of the CDR3: TGCGCCAGCAGCTCGGGGGGCACGGCTGAAGCTTTCTTT.

The CDR3 DNA follows: TGTGCCAGCAGTTACGGGGTATCGAGGGATTCACCCCTCCACTTT. Protein sequence: CASSYGVSRDSPLHF. This chain uses TRBV6-5 with TRBJ1-6, with D unclear. This CDR3 spans 15 amino acids. V lost 2 bases, J lost 8 bases, and 13 bases lay in between. Germline V lookup: CDR1 MNHEY, CDR2 SVGAGI.

J is TRBJ1-1 and V is TRBV6-2 or TRBV6-3, with unresolved D. The CDR3 is 13 residues long. CDR1 MNHEY and CDR2 SVGEGT come from the germline V gene. The ends were cut back, 5 bases at V and 0 bases at J, with 7 bases in the middle. The CDR3 here is CASSAVMNTEAFF. Written as DNA, the CDR3 is TGTGCCAGCAGTGCAGTTATGAACACTGAAGCTTTCTTT.

The rearrangement uses TRBV27 and TRBJ1-2; D not resolved. Germline V gene data show CDR1 as MNHEY and CDR2 as SMNVEV (reference sequence). The CDR3 consists of 15 residues. Trimming took 6 bases from V and 4 from J, leaving 18 bases between them. The CDR3 sequence is CASRPSGGPLYGYTF. The CDR3 region has the DNA TGTGCCAGCAGACCCTCGGGAGGTCCTCTCTATGGCTACACCTTC.